One and the same sample provided the 25 T cell receptor beta chains below, sequenced in a study of blood T cell repertoires in COVID-19. TCRdb's copy holds only in-frame clones and misses some; the assay was immunoSEQ multiplex PCR. The sample shows about 46,000 clones, over 80% of them seen only once. Source material: peripheral blood. Source of these receptors: a man aged 50-59 years with acute or convalescent COVID-19.

The V call is TRBV6-5, the J call TRBJ2-7, with TRBD1 matching 8 bases. V lost 9 bases, J lost 9 bases, and 7 bases stayed unmatched. The CDR3 is made up of 11 amino acids. Germline V gene data show CDR1 as MNHEY and CDR2 as SVGAGI. The CDR3 DNA reads TGTGCCAGTAGGACAGGGTTTGTGCAGTACTTC. It specifies CASRTGFVQYF.

The chain employs TRBV21-1 and TRBJ1-1. TRBV21-1 is flagged as a pseudogene. There are 13 residues in the CDR3. CDR3 nucleotides: TGTGCCAGCACCCCGGGGAGGGGCCCTGAAGCTTTCTTT. It translates to CASTPGRGPEAFF.

V usage is TRBV28 and J usage is TRBJ1-2; D is uncertain. CDR3 size: 12 residues. CDR1 and CDR2 from the germline V gene are MDHEN and SYDVKM. V was pared by 6 bases and J by 1 base, with 6 bases between. Written as DNA, the CDR3 is TGTGCCAGCAGCGTAGTTAACTATGGCTACACCTTC. Its translation is CASSVVNYGYTF.

Notes on this clone: Other DNA sequences in this sample translate to the same CDR3. The chain uses TRBV5-1 and TRBJ2-1; tentative D call: TRBD1 (6 bases). V was shortened by 2 bases and J by 2 bases, with 11 bases between the two germline ends. The V gene's germline CDR1 is SGHRS and CDR2 YFSETQ. CDR3 length: 15 amino acids. CDR3 residues: CASSLSSGAYNEQFF. CDR3 bases: TGCGCCAGCAGCTTAAGCTCAGGGGCCTACAATGAGCAGTTCTTC.

The V and J genes are TRBV6-5 and TRBJ2-4, with D unclear. The CDR3 length is 14 residues. The V and J ends lost 3 bases and 2 bases respectively, with 8 bases between them. Germline CDR1 reads MNHEY; CDR2 reads SVGAGI. CDR3 DNA sequence: TGTGCCAGCAGTTATATAGCAACCAAAAACATTCAGTACTTC. This translates into CASSYIATKNIQYF.

This rearrangement joins TRBV5-5 to TRBJ2-1, with 10 bases matching TRBD2. CDR1 is SGHKS and CDR2 is YYEKEE in the germline V gene (reference sequence). V gave up 1 base and J gave up 2 bases; unmatched junction bases: 9. The CDR3 runs 18 residues. CDR3 nucleotide sequence: TGTGCCAGCAGCTTGATAGACGTAGCGGGAGGTCCCTACAATGAGCAGTTCTTC. It specifies CASSLIDVAGGPYNEQFF.

The chain links TRBV6-5 to TRBJ1-2; the D is unclear. This CDR3 region has 12 residues. V was clipped by 8 bases and J by 8 bases, with 15 bases between them. Per the germline V gene, CDR1 is MNHEY and CDR2 is SVGAGI. The CDR3 loop reads CASGPRTRGYTF. The CDR3 nucleotides are TGTGCCAGCGGGCCCAGGACTAGGGGCTACACCTTC.

This rearrangement joins TRBV28 to TRBJ2-7; D ambiguous. CDR3 length equals 14 residues. V lost 2 bases and J 3 bases, leaving 11 bases between the germline ends. Germline assignment: CDR1 MDHEN and CDR2 SYDVKM. CDR3 in amino acids: CASSLASRNYEQYF. As DNA, the CDR3 is TGTGCCAGCAGTTTAGCTAGTAGAAACTACGAGCAGTACTTC. The whole variable domain, filled in from reference TRBV28 and TRBJ2-7, reads DVKVTQSSRYLVKRTGEKVFLECVQDMDHENMFWYRQDPGLGLRLIYFSYDVKMKEKGDIPEGYSVSREKKERFSLILESASTNQTSMYLCASSLASRNYEQYFGPGTRLTVT.

V is TRBV9 and J is TRBJ1-2; TRBD1 agrees at 10 bases. The CDR3 totals 15 residues. Germline assignment: CDR1 SGDLS and CDR2 YYNGEE. Unmatched junction bases numbered 5, after V lost 0 bases and J lost 6 bases. In nucleotides, the CDR3 is TGTGCCAGCAGCGTAGATGGGACAGGGGAGGATGGCTACACCTTC. It codes for CASSVDGTGEDGYTF.

This clone was detected once. V gene TRBV14 combines with J gene TRBJ2-7; D uncertain. Germline V gene lookup returns CDR1 SGHDN and CDR2 FVKESK. With 4 bases removed from V and 4 bases from J, the gap between germline ends came to 17 bases. This CDR3 has 15 residues. The CDR3 loop reads CASSLPGSSEYEQYF. The CDR3 DNA sequence: TGTGCCAGCAGCCTCCCCGGGTCGTCTGAATACGAGCAGTACTTC.

The chain recombines TRBV28 with TRBJ1-4; D unresolved. Trimming shortened V by 5 bases and J by 7 bases, and 14 bases separated the two germline ends. The CDR3 is made up of 14 amino acids. Per germline, CDR1 MDHEN and CDR2 SYDVKM. CDR3 amino acids: CASSPTLNFEKLFF. DNA of the CDR3: TGTGCCAGCAGTCCTACTTTAAATTTTGAAAAACTGTTTTTT.

The chain couples TRBV30 to TRBJ1-5, with a possible D match to TRBD1 (6 bases). The germline CDR1 and CDR2 sequences are GTSNPN and SVGIG (reference sequence). V dropped 3 bases and J dropped 2 bases, with 11 bases sitting between them. This CDR3 has 14 residues. The CDR3 loop reads CAWSTRQGNQPQHF. Written as DNA, the CDR3 is TGTGCCTGGAGCACCAGACAGGGCAATCAGCCCCAGCATTTT. Full variable domain (remainder filled in from reference TRBV30 and TRBJ1-5): SQTIHQWPATLVQPVGSPLSLECTVEGTSNPNLYWYRQAAGRGLQLLFYSVGIGQISSEVPQNLSASRPQDRQFILSSKKLLLSDSGFYLCAWSTRQGNQPQHFGDGTRLSIL.

The V gene is TRBV5-5, the J gene TRBJ1-3; no clear D. V shed 3 bases and J shed 0 bases, with 7 bases lying between them. The CDR3 runs to 14 residues. Germline loops: CDR1 SGHKS, CDR2 YYEKEE (reference sequence). CDR3 DNA sequence: TGTGCCAGCAGCTCGGCGGTCTCTGGAAACACCATATATTTT. Residues: CASSSAVSGNTIYF. The variable domain in full, completed from reference TRBV5-5 and TRBJ1-3, reads DAGVTQSPTHLIKTRGQQVTLRCSPISGHKSVSWYQQVLGQGPQFIFQYYEKEERGRGNFPDRFSARQFPNYSSELNVNALLLGDSALYLCASSSAVSGNTIYFGEGSWLTVV.

The V call is TRBV24-1, the J call TRBJ1-2, with TRBD1 identical over 9 bases. Germline V gene lookup returns CDR1 KGHDR and CDR2 SFDVKD. The CDR3 is 16 amino acids. Germline trimming cut 4 bases from V and 3 bases from J; bases unmatched to any gene: 8. The CDR3, as DNA: TGTGCCACCAGTGAAACGGGACAGGGCCAACACTATGGCTACACCTTC. This translates into CATSETGQGQHYGYTF.

V usage is TRBV20-1 and J usage is TRBJ1-2; a possible D gene is TRBD1 (6 bases). V lost 6 bases and J lost 10, with 12 bases in between. Germline V gene data show CDR1 as DFQATT and CDR2 as SNEGSKA (reference sequence). The CDR3 spans 10 residues. CDR3 amino acids: CSAPQGDYTF. The CDR3 DNA reads as TGCAGTGCGCCACAGGGTGACTACACCTTC.

The rearrangement uses TRBV5-1 and TRBJ1-2, with D perhaps TRBD1 (5 bases). The CDR3 length is 14 residues. Germline V gene sequence: CDR1 SGHRS, CDR2 YFSETQ. V lost 3 bases, J lost 4 bases, and 13 bases lay in between. As DNA, the CDR3 is TGCGCCAGCAGCTCGACGGGGGAAGGCTATGGCTACACCTTC. It yields the protein CASSSTGEGYGYTF.

The chain links TRBV5-3 to TRBJ1-2; 12 nucleotides line up with TRBD1. TRBV5-3 is identified as an open reading frame with a role that is uncertain. The CDR3 has 16 residues. J lost 8 bases, V lost 1 base, and 9 bases had no gene match. CDR3 sequence: CARSLTRDRGPGGYTF. The CDR3 nucleotides read TGTGCCAGAAGCTTGACCAGGGACAGGGGGCCGGGGGGCTACACCTTC.

The V call is TRBV5-1, the J call TRBJ2-2; D ambiguous. The V and J ends lost 0 bases and 6 bases respectively, with 9 bases between them. The CDR3 totals 14 residues. Germline V CDR1 and CDR2: SGHRS, YFSETQ. Written as DNA, the CDR3 is TGCGCCAGCAGCTTGGAAGCTCCCCCCGGGGAGCTGTTTTTT. It translates to CASSLEAPPGELFF.

The chain joins TRBV10-3 to TRBJ2-5, with 8 bases identical to TRBD2. After removal of 6 bases from V and 0 bases from J, the junction contained 6 bases not matched to a gene. This CDR3 contains 15 residues. Germline V CDR1 and CDR2: ENHRY, SYGVKD. DNA for the CDR3: TGTGCCATCAGAACCTCGGGGGGGAACCAAGAGACCCAGTACTTC. This codes for CAIRTSGGNQETQYF.

This chain connects TRBV11-2 to TRBJ2-3; 13 bases map to TRBD2. Losses at the gene ends were 5 bases for V and 0 bases for J; bases not matched to a gene: 2. The germline V gene has CDR1 SGHAT and CDR2 FQNNGV. This CDR3 contains 16 residues. CDR3 residues: CASSLLAGGSTDTQYF. The CDR3 DNA sequence: TGTGCCAGCAGCCTACTAGCGGGGGGGAGCACAGATACGCAGTATTTT.

The gene calls are TRBV14 and TRBJ2-5; 8 positions match TRBD1. With V trimmed by 3 bases and J by 1 base, 7 bases remained unmatched. The CDR3 has 16 amino acids. CDR1 SGHDN and CDR2 FVKESK come from the germline V gene. CDR3 coding DNA: TGTGCCAGCAGCCATAGGGGAACAGGGGGCCAAGAGACCCAGTACTTC. Amino acid sequence: CASSHRGTGGQETQYF.

The chain carries TRBV24-1 and TRBJ2-5, with 8 bases that match TRBD1. Trimming cost V 0 bases and J 5 bases; bases outside gene matches: 4. This CDR3 comprises 15 residues. Germline loops: CDR1 KGHDR, CDR2 SFDVKD. The CDR3 reads CATSDLGDRIETQYF. CDR3 DNA: TGTGCCACCAGTGATTTGGGGGACAGGATCGAGACCCAGTACTTC.

This chain uses TRBV6-6 with TRBJ1-2, with 12 nucleotides matching TRBD1. The germline V gene has CDR1 MNHNY and CDR2 SVGAGI (reference sequence). Unmatched junction bases numbered 12, after V lost 7 bases and J lost 3 bases. The CDR3 is made up of 17 amino acids. CDR3 protein: CASNRRDRGRIDYGYTF. DNA of the CDR3: TGTGCCAGCAATCGCCGGGACAGGGGGCGAATAGACTATGGCTACACCTTC.

The chain has TRBV11-2 and TRBJ2-7, with D perhaps matching TRBD2 (5 bases). Germline CDR1 reads SGHAT; CDR2 reads FQNNGV. The V and J ends lost 3 bases and 5 bases respectively, with 8 bases between them. The CDR3 sequence is 12 residues long. The CDR3 loop is CASSFGDDEQYF. CDR3 in DNA: TGTGCCAGCAGCTTCGGGGATGACGAGCAGTACTTC.

The chain joins TRBV7-9 to TRBJ1-2; possible D gene TRBD1, 5 bases. Deletions cut 8 bases from V and 0 bases from J, with 16 bases between. The CDR3 has 15 amino acids. Germline assignment: CDR1 SEHNR and CDR2 FQNEAQ (reference sequence). DNA of the CDR3: TGTGCCAGCGGCGGGACTTACGTAGCTAACTATGGCTACACCTTC. This encodes CASGGTYVANYGYTF.